Below are 10 T cell receptor beta chains sequenced from a single sample in a study of blood T cells in healthy people across ages. The use of a sample-barcoded 5' primer and a J-beta primer mix characterized a second PCR of about 7 to 12 cycles. TCRdb itself ran the 5' RACE reads through MiXCR, one entry per CDR3 protein. The sample gives 1.5 million to 2 million distinct CDR3 sequences, 28% of which show up once; less than 9.5% is in the top ten. Material: blood. These receptors were obtained from a woman in her 30s in good health.

J is TRBJ2-5 and V is TRBV9, with D perhaps TRBD1 or TRBD2 (6 bases each). Per the germline V gene, CDR1 is SGDLS and CDR2 is YYNGEE. Trimming removed 0 bases at V and 8 bases at J, with 11 bases between. This CDR3 comprises 13 residues. CDR3 in amino acids: CASSVDGGITQYF. DNA for the CDR3: TGTGCCAGCAGCGTAGACGGGGGCATCACCCAGTACTTC.

This rearrangement joins TRBV4-1 to TRBJ2-5, with D perhaps assigned TRBD1 or TRBD2 (5 bases each). The V gene's germline CDR1 is MGHRA and CDR2 YSYEKL. This CDR3 is 14 amino acids long. The V end was cut by 5 bases, the J end by 11 bases, with 21 bases between. The CDR3 DNA sequence: TGCGCCAGCAGCGGGGGACCTAGAAGGAAGGAGCAGTACTTC. Encoded protein: CASSGGPRRKEQYF.

The V call is TRBV7-2, the J call TRBJ1-3, with D perhaps TRBD1 (5 bases). This CDR3 contains 17 residues. Trimming took 3 bases from V and 1 from J, leaving 16 bases between them. The germline V gene has CDR1 SGHTA and CDR2 FQGNSA. As DNA, the CDR3 is TGTGCCAGCAGCTTTGCCTCAGGGTCTCTTTCTGGAAACACCATATATTTT. Translation gives CASSFASGSLSGNTIYF.

In this sample, this clonotype turned up many times. The gene calls are TRBV5-1 and TRBJ2-3, with D perhaps being TRBD1 or TRBD2 (5 bases each). Germline CDR1 and CDR2: SGHRS and YFSETQ. The CDR3 length is 13 residues. V lost 7 bases and J lost 5, with 14 bases in between. The DNA of the CDR3 is TGCGCCAGCGGATTCGGGGACGGAGATACGCAGTATTTT. It yields the protein CASGFGDGDTQYF.

A few counts support this clonotype. For the CDR3, the DNA is TGTGCCAGCAGCCCCTTTGGAGAACGTGGATACGAGCAGTACTTC. This gives the protein CASSPFGERGYEQYF. The chain recombines TRBV7-6 with TRBJ2-7; D not resolved. The CDR3 is 15 amino acids. Germline-derived CDR1 and CDR2 are SGHVS and FNYEAQ. Deletions cut 5 bases from V and 4 bases from J, with 18 bases between.

The chain is built from TRBV6-1 and TRBJ1-6; D unresolved. CDR3 length: 13 amino acids. CDR1 is MNHNS, CDR2 SASEGT, per germline. Trimming left V 2 bases short and J 7 bases short, with 6 bases between. The CDR3 DNA sequence: TGTGCCAGCAGTGAACGGGAAAATTCACCCCTCCACTTT. The encoded protein is CASSERENSPLHF.

This chain joins TRBV15 and TRBJ2-3, with 7 bases matching TRBD1. From germline, CDR1 is LNHNV and CDR2 YYDKDF (reference sequence). V lost 0 bases to trimming and J lost 5 bases; unmatched junction nucleotides: 8. CDR3 length: 16 amino acids. The CDR3 spells CATSRDRGGRGDTQYF. The CDR3, as DNA: TGTGCCACCAGCAGAGATCGAGGGGGCCGGGGAGATACGCAGTATTTT.

The chain links TRBV13 to TRBJ1-1; 9 bases map to TRBD1. V lost 4 bases and J lost 6; bases outside the gene matches: 6. Per germline, CDR1 PRHDT and CDR2 FYEKMQ (reference sequence). This CDR3 region has 14 residues. CDR3: CASSSDRGFPEAFF. CDR3 DNA: TGTGCCAGCAGCTCGGACAGGGGTTTTCCTGAAGCTTTCTTT.

This clonotype was observed a few times. The chain uses TRBV9 and TRBJ1-2, with 12 bases that match TRBD1. Trimming took 3 bases from V and 5 from J; bases not matched to a gene: 8. The V gene's germline CDR1 is SGDLS and CDR2 YYNGEE. CDR3 length equals 16 residues. CDR3 in DNA: TGTGCCAGCAGCGCCGGGACAGGGGGCACCTTTTATGGCTACACCTTC. Its protein is CASSAGTGGTFYGYTF.

The chain is built from TRBV29-1 and TRBJ2-1; possible D gene TRBD1, 5 bases. The CDR3 is made up of 12 amino acids. V lost 6 bases, J lost 3 bases, and 9 bases lay in between. Per germline, CDR1 SQVTM and CDR2 ANQGSEA. CDR3 residues: CSVTGIYNEQFF. CDR3 DNA: TGCAGCGTAACAGGTATCTACAATGAGCAGTTCTTC.